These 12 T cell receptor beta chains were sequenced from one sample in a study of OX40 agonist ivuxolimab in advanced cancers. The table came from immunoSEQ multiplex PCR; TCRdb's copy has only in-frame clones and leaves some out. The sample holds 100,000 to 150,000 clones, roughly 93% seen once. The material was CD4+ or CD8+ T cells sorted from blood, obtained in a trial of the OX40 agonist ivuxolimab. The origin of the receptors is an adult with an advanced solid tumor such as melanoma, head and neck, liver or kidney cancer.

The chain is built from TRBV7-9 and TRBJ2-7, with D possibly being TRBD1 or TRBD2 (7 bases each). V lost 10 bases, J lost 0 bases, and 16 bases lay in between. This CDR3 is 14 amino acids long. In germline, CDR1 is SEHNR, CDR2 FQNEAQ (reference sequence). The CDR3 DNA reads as TGTGCCACCCTTCGCAGGGGGGGCTCCTACGAGCAGTACTTC. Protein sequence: CATLRRGGSYEQYF.

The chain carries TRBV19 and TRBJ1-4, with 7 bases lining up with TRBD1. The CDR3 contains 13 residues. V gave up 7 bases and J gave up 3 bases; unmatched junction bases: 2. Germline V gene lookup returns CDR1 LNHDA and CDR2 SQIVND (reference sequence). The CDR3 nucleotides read TGTGCCAGTAACGACAGGGCTAATGAAAAACTGTTTTTT. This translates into CASNDRANEKLFF. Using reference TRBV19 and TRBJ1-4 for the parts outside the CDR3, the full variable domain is DGGITQSPKYLFRKEGQNVTLSCEQNLNHDAMYWYRQDPGQGLRLIYYSQIVNDFQKGDIAEGYSVSREKKESFPLTVTSAQKNPTAFYLCASNDRANEKLFFGSGTQLSVL.

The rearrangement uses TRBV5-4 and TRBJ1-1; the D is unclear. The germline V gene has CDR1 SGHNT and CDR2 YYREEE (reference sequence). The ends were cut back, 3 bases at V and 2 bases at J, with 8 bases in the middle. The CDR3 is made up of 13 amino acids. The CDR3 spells CASSWNINTEAFF. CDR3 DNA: TGTGCCAGCAGCTGGAACATTAACACTGAAGCTTTCTTT.

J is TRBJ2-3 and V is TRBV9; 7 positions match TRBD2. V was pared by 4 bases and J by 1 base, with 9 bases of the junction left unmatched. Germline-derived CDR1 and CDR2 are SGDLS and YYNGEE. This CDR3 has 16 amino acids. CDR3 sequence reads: CASSRRGDFGTDTQYF. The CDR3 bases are TGTGCCAGCAGCCGTCGGGGGGACTTTGGCACAGATACGCAGTATTTT. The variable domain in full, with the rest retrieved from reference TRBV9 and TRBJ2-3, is DSGVTQTPKHLITATGQRVTLRCSPRSGDLSVYWYQQSLDQGLQFLIQYYNGEERAKGNILERFSAQQFPDLHSELNLSSLELGDSALYFCASSRRGDFGTDTQYFGPGTRLTVL.

DNA of the CDR3: TGTGCCAGCAGCCAAGGTTTCGGCTACACCTTC. Amino acids: CASSQGFGYTF. The chain employs TRBV14 and TRBJ1-2, with unresolved D. CDR1 is SGHDN, CDR2 FVKESK, per germline. The CDR3 length is 11 residues. Trimming pared 1 base from V and 8 bases from J, leaving 5 bases between.

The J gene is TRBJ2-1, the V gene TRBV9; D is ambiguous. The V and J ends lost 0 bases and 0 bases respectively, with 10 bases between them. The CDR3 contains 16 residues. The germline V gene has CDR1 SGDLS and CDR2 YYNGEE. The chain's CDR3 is CASSVAGWSSYNEQFF. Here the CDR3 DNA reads TGTGCCAGCAGCGTAGCCGGGTGGAGCTCCTACAATGAGCAGTTCTTC. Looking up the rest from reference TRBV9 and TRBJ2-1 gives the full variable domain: DSGVTQTPKHLITATGQRVTLRCSPRSGDLSVYWYQQSLDQGLQFLIQYYNGEERAKGNILERFSAQQFPDLHSELNLSSLELGDSALYFCASSVAGWSSYNEQFFGPGTRLTVL.

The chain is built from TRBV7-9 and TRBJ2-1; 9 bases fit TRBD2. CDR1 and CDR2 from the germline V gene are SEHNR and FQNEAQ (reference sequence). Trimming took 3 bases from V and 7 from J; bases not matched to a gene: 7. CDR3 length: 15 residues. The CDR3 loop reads CASSFRTSAGNEQFF. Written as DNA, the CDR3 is TGTGCCAGCAGCTTCCGGACTAGCGCTGGGAATGAGCAGTTCTTC.

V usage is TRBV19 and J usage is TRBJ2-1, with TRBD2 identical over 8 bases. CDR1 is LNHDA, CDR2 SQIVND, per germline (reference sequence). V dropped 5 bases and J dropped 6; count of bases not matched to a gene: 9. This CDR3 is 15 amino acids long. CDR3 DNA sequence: TGTGCCAGTAGTCCCTCTCCGGGGGGGCCCAATGAGCAGTTCTTC. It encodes CASSPSPGGPNEQFF.

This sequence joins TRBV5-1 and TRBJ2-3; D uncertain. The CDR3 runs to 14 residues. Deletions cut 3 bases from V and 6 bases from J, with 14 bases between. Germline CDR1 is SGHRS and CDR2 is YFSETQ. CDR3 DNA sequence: TGCGCCAGCAGCTCGGCGGCCTCTCGGGATACGCAGTATTTT. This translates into CASSSAASRDTQYF.

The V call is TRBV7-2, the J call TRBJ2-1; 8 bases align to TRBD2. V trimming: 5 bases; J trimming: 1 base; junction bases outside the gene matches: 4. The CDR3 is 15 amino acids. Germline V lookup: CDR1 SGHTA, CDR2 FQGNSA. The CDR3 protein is CASSHGRASYNEQFF. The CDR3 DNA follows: TGTGCCAGCAGCCACGGGAGGGCGTCCTACAATGAGCAGTTCTTC.

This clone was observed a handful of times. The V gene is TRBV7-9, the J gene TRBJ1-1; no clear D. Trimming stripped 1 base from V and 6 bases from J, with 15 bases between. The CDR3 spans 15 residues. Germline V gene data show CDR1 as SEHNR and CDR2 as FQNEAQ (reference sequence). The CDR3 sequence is CASSLVAGFGAEAFF. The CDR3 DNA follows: TGTGCCAGCAGCTTAGTGGCGGGGTTCGGGGCTGAAGCTTTCTTT.

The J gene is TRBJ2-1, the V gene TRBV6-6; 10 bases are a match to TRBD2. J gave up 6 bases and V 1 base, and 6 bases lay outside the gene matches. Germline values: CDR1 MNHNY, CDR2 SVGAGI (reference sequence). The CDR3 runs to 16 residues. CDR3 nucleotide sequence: TGTGCCAGCAGTTACTTCCCTAGCGGGAGATCCAATGAGCAGTTCTTC. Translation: CASSYFPSGRSNEQFF.